What follows describes a single T cell receptor beta chain. The antigen is unknown. A multiplex PCR was run with 60 Vbeta primers and 13 Jbeta primers. TCRdb's copy holds only in-frame clones and misses some; the assay was immunoSEQ multiplex PCR. The sample yields under 250,000 clones, just under 80% seen once. CDR3 length equals 13 residues. The germline gives CDR1 SEHNR, CDR2 FQNEAQ (reference sequence). Trimming left V 5 bases short and J 5 bases short, with 12 bases between. The data stem from a study of cytomegalovirus exposure and HLA in healthy donors. Findings of the study overall: Overall, around 160 TCR beta chains were annotated as cytomegalovirus-associated. Several of the most significant clusters appeared, in a later analysis, to be linked to common viral pathogens.

The rearrangement links TRBV7-9 to TRBJ1-1; D not resolved. The sequenced sample consisted of PBMCs. The sequence derives from a boy between 5 and 17 years old in good health and CMV-seronegative. Here the CDR3 reads CASSPLGRTEAFF. In nucleotides, the CDR3 is TGTGCCAGCAGCCCACTGGGCAGAACTGAAGCTTTCTTT.